This note documents a single T cell receptor beta chain sequence. The antigen remains undetermined. These data come from a study of cytomegalovirus exposure and HLA in healthy donors. General study points: Some highly shared sequence variants likely arose as a pipeline artifact. No immune exposure information besides CMV serostatus was available.

Use of 60 Vbeta and 13 Jbeta primers characterized the PCR. The data were produced by immunoSEQ multiplex PCR, yet TCRdb's version contains in-frame clones alone and is incomplete. The sample table sets out 40,000 to 65,000 clones. The sample consisted of PBMCs. This TCR derives from a man aged 35-49 years in good health and CMV-seropositive.

CDR3 nucleotides: TGTGCCAGCAGCTTGGTGCGGCGGGGCTACACCTTC. Translated: CASSLVRRGYTF. The genes are TRBV5-8 and TRBJ1-2, with D hard to call. Deletions cut 0 bases from V and 8 bases from J, with 8 bases between. Germline CDR1 reads SGHTS; CDR2 reads YDEGEE. This CDR3 has 12 amino acids. The whole variable domain, remainder taken from reference TRBV5-8 and TRBJ1-2, is EAGVTQSPTHLIKTRGQQATLRCSPISGHTSVYWYQQALGLGLQFLLWYDEGEERNRGNFPPRFSGRQFPNYSSELNVNALELEDSALYLCASSLVRRGYTFGSGTRLTVV.